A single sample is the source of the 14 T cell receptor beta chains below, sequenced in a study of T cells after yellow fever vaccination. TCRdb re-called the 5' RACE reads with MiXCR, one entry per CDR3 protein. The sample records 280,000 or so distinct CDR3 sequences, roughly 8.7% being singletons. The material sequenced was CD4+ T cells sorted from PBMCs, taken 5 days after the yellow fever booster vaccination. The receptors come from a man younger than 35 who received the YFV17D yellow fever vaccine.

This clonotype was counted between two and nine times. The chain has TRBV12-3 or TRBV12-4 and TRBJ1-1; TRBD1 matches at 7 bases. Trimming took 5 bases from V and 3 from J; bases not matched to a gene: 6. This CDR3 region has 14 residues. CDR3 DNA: TGTGCCAGCAGTCAACAGGGGTGGGACACTGAAGCTTTCTTT. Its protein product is CASSQQGWDTEAFF.

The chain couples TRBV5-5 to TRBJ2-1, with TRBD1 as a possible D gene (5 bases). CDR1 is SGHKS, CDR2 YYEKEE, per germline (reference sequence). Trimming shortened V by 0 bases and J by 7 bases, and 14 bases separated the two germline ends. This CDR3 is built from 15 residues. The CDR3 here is CASSLARTIKNEQFF. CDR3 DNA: TGTGCCAGCAGCTTGGCAAGGACAATTAAGAATGAGCAGTTCTTC.

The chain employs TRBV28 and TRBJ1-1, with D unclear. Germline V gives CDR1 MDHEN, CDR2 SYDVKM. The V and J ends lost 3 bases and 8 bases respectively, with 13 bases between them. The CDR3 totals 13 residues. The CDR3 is CASSFPGSFEAFF. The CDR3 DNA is TGTGCCAGCAGTTTCCCGGGATCCTTCGAAGCTTTCTTT.

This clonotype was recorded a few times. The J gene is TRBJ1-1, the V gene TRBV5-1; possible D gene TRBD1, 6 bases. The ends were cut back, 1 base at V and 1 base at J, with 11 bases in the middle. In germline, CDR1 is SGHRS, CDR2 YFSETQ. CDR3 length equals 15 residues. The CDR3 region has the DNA TGCGCCAGCAGCTTGAGGACAGTGGGGAACACTGAAGCTTTCTTT. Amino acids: CASSLRTVGNTEAFF. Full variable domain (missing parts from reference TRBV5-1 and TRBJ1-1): KAGVTQTPRYLIKTRGQQVTLSCSPISGHRSVSWYQQTPGQGLQFLFEYFSETQRNKGNFPGRFSGRQFSNSRSEMNVSTLELGDSALYLCASSLRTVGNTEAFFGQGTRLTVV.

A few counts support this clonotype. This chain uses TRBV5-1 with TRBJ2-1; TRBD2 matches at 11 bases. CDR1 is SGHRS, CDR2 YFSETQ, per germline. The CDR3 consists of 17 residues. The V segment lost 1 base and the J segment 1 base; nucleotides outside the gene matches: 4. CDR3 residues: CASSLLTSGGSYNEQFF. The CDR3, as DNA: TGCGCCAGCAGCTTGCTTACTAGCGGGGGTTCCTACAATGAGCAGTTCTTC.

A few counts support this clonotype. CDR3 nucleotides: TGTGCCAGCAGCTCCATGACTAGCGGGGGGGCCTCCGGTTTTGATGAGCAGTTCTTC. Translation: CASSSMTSGGASGFDEQFF. This sequence joins TRBV11-2 and TRBJ2-1, with TRBD2 matching 14 bases. J was trimmed by 8 bases and V by 4 bases; bases with no gene match: 16. Germline V gene sequence: CDR1 SGHAT, CDR2 FQNNGV. CDR3 length equals 19 residues.

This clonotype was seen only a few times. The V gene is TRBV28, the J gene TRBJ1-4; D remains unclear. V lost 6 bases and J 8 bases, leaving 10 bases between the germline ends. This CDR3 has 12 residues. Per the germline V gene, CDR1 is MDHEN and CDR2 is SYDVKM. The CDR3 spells CASRGNEEKLFF. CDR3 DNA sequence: TGTGCCAGCAGAGGTAATGAAGAAAAACTGTTTTTT.

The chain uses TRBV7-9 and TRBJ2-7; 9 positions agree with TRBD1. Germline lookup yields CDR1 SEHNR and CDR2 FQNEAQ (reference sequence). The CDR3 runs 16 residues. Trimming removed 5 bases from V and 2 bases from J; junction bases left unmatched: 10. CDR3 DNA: TGTGCCAGCAGCCGCACTCCGGGACAGGGACCCTACGAGCAGTACTTC. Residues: CASSRTPGQGPYEQYF.

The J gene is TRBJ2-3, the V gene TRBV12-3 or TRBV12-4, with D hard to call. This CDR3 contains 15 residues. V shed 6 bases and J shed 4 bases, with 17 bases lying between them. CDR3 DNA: TGTGCCAGCAGATACTTGGGGTCCGCCGCAGATACGCAGTATTTT. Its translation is CASRYLGSAADTQYF.

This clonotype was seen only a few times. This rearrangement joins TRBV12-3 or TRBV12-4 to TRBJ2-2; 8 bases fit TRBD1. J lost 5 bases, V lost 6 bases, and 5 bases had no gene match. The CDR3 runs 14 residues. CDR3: CASRPTGGTGELFF. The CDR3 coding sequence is TGTGCCAGCAGACCCACAGGGGGAACCGGGGAGCTGTTTTTT.

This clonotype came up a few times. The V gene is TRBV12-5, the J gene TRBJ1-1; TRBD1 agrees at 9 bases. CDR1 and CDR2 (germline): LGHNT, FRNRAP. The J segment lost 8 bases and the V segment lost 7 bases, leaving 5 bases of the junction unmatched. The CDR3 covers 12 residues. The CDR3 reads CASVGTGTEAFF. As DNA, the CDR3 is TGTGCTAGTGTCGGGACAGGGACAGAAGCTTTCTTT.

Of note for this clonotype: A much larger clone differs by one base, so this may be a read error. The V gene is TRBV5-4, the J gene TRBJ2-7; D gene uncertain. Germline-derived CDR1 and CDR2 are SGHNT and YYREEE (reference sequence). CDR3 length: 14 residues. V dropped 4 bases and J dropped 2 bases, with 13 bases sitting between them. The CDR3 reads CASSPARHTYEQYF. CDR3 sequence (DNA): TGTGCCAGCAGCCCAGCGAGGCATACCTACGAGCAGTACTTC. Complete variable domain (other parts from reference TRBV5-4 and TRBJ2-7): ETGVTQSPTHLIKTRGQQVTLRCSSQSGHNTVSWYQQALGQGPQFIFQYYREEENGRGNFPPRFSGLQFPNYSSELNVNALELDDSALYLCASSPARHTYEQYFGPGTRLTVT.

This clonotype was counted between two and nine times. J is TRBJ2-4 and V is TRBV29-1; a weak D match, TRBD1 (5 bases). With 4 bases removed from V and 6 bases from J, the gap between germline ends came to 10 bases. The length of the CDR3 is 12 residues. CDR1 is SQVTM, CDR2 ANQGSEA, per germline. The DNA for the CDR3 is TGCAGCGTTGGACAGATTACAAACATTCAGTACTTC. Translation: CSVGQITNIQYF.

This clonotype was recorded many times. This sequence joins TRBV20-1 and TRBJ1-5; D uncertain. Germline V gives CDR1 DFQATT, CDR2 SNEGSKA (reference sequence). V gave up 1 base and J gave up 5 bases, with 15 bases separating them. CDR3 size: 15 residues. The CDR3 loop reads CSARAGSHRDQPQHF. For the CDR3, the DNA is TGCAGTGCTAGAGCCGGGTCACACCGGGATCAGCCCCAGCATTTT.